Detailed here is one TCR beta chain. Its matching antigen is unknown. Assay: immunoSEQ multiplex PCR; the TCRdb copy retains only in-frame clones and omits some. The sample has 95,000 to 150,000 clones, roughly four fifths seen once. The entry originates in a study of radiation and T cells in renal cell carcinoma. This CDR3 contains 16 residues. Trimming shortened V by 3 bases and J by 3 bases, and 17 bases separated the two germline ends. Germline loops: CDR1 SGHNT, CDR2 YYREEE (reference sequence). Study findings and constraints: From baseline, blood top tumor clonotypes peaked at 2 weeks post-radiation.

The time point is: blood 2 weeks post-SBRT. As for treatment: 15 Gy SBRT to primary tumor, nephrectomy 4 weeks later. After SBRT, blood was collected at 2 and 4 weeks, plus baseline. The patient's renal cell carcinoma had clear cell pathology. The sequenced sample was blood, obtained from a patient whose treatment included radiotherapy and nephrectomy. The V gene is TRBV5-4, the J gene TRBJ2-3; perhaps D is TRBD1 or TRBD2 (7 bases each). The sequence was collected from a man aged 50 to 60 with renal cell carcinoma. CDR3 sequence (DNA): TGTGCCAGCAGCTGGGGATTGCAGGGGGGGACAGATACGCAGTATTTT. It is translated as CASSWGLQGGTDTQYF.